This TCR beta chain was recorded in a study of CD8+ T cells in alopecia areata. The wider study: Treated patients' severity was scored by percentage of affected scalp area.

Trimming shortened V by 4 bases and J by 0 bases, and 7 bases separated the two germline ends. CDR1 is SEHNR and CDR2 is FQNEAQ in the germline V gene (reference sequence). The CDR3 consists of 14 residues. The sequencing template was cDNA reverse transcribed from extracted RNA. The method was immunoSEQ multiplex PCR; TCRdb's version includes in-frame clones alone and lacks a portion of them. Of about 130,000 clones listed, about 59% are singletons. General observations from the study: Tofacitinib significantly brought down scalp clonality and expanded CD8+ clones among top 100. Many expanded lesional clones remained in scalp and blood on tofacitinib.

This clone was seen a few times. Its specificity is unknown. As for treatment: oral pan-JAK inhibitor, 5-10 mg twice daily. It was from PBMCs that CD4+ and CD8+ T cells were sorted. The chain links TRBV7-9 to TRBJ1-5; D is ambiguous. The TCR comes from a human donor with alopecia areata. The input for sequencing was CD8+ T cells sorted from blood, taken at week 4, from a patient treated with tofacitinib. The CDR3 protein is CASSSGGSNQPQHF. Written as DNA, the CDR3 is TGTGCCAGCAGCTCCGGCGGTAGCAATCAGCCCCAGCATTTT. Full variable domain (remainder filled in from reference TRBV7-9 and TRBJ1-5): DTGVSQNPRHKITKRGQNVTFRCDPISEHNRLYWYRQTLGQGPEFLTYFQNEAQLEKSRLLSDRFSAERPKGSFSTLEIQRTEQGDSAMYLCASSSGGSNQPQHFGDGTRLSIL.